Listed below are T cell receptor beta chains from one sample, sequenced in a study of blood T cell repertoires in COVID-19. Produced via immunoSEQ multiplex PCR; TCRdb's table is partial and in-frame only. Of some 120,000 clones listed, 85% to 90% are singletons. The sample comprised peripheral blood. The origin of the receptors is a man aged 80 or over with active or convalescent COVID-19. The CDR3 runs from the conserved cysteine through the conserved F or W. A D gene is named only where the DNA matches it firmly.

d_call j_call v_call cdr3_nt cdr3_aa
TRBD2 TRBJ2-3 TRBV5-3 TGTGCCAGAAGCTCGAAAGACCCACACCATGGGACTAGCGGGGGGTTAGGGAGCACAGATACGCAGTATTTT CARSSKDPHHGTSGGLGSTDTQYF
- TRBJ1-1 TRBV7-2 TGTGCCAGCAGCCCCACAGGACCGAACACTGAAGCTTTCTTT CASSPTGPNTEAFF
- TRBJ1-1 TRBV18 TGTGCCAGCTCACCAAGGGAGGTCTCTTTCTTT CASSPREVSFF
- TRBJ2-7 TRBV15 TGTGCCACCAGCAGACTAGGGGACGAGCAGTACTTC CATSRLGDEQYF
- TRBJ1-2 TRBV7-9 TGTGCCAGCAGCCGGGACTACTATGGCTACACCTTC CASSRDYYGYTF
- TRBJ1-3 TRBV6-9 TGTGCCAGCAGTTATGTCCCGGGAGCTCATGGAAACACCATATATTTT CASSYVPGAHGNTIYF
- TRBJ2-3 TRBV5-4 TGTGCCAGCAGCTCTAGCACAGATACGCAGTATTTT CASSSSTDTQYF
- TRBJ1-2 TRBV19 TGTGCCAGTAGTAAGGCCAGGGGACCCTATGGCTACACCTTC CASSKARGPYGYTF
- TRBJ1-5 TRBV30 TGTGCCTGGAGTCGAGTAGCTCGGAATCAGCCCCAGCATTTT CAWSRVARNQPQHF
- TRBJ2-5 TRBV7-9 TGTGCCAGCAGCTTAGGTCAGCAAGAGACCCAGTACTTC CASSLGQQETQYF
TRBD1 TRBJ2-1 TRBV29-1 TGCAGCGTTGAAGACCCGGGACAGGGGTCCTACAATGAGCAGTTCTTC CSVEDPGQGSYNEQFF
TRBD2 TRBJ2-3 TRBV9 TGTGCCAGCAGCGTAGGGAAAATAGCGGGAGGAAGCACAGATACGCAGTATTTT CASSVGKIAGGSTDTQYF
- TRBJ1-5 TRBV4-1 TGCGCCAGCAGCCAAGGAGATCAGCCCCAGCATTTT CASSQGDQPQHF
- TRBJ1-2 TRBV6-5 TGTGCCAGCAGTCAACAGGGAGACTATGGCTACACCTTC CASSQQGDYGYTF